The sequence of this T cell receptor beta chain was determined in a study of blood T cell repertoires in COVID-19. As for the study in general: Researchers got acute and convalescent COVID-19 samples from the United States, Italy and Spain. PBMCs, B-cell-depleted T cells, or T cells provided the cDNA or gDNA that made up the material.

Authors' data handling: Estimation of nucleated cell counts relied on the amplification of reference gene primers. Libraries were prepared by immunoSEQ multiplex PCR; TCRdb keeps only in-frame clonotypes and omits some of them. The V and J calls and clone size are taken from that table; D and trimming were inferred from the DNA. The sample lists about 48,000 clones; over 70% were seen once. The CDR3 covers 15 residues. Germline V gives CDR1 SGHTA, CDR2 FQGNSA. V lost 0 bases and J 4 bases, leaving 10 bases between the germline ends. The chain carries TRBV7-2 and TRBJ1-5; D might be TRBD1 (6 bases). Sequencing input: peripheral blood. This TCR was recovered from a man between 65 and 79 years old with acute or convalescent COVID-19. In DNA, the CDR3 is TGTGCCAGCAGCTTAGCATGGACAGCTAATCAGCCCCAGCATTTT. This codes for CASSLAWTANQPQHF.